This T cell receptor (beta chain) was profiled in a study of early T cells in non-severe SARS-CoV-2 infection. Study-wide context: The chains were unpaired, and the sequenced material was bulk RNA from unsorted whole blood. The study's findings and limits: Using VDJdb, the matching emphasized anti-spike CD8 responses while missing private and CD4 specificities.

In germline, CDR1 is GTSNPN, CDR2 SVGIG (reference sequence). Trimming pared 0 bases from V and 6 bases from J, leaving 18 bases between. This CDR3 region has 15 residues. This clonotype was counted many times. The antigen is undetermined. Molecules of cDNA were individually given unique molecular identifiers that were attached to them. TCRdb used MiXCR to reprocess the 5' RACE reads, holding one entry per CDR3 protein. The table shows roughly 27,000 distinct CDR3 sequences, with roughly a tenth occurring only once. The sequence derives from an adult who was a healthcare worker with PCR-confirmed SARS-CoV-2 infection or an uninfected control (not recorded which). The chain has TRBV30 and TRBJ2-7; maybe TRBD2 (5 bases). Sequences were obtained from whole blood. In DNA form, the CDR3 reads TGTGCCTGGAGTGTACGGCAGAGCGGTTCGTCCGAGCAGTACTTC. This codes for CAWSVRQSGSSEQYF.